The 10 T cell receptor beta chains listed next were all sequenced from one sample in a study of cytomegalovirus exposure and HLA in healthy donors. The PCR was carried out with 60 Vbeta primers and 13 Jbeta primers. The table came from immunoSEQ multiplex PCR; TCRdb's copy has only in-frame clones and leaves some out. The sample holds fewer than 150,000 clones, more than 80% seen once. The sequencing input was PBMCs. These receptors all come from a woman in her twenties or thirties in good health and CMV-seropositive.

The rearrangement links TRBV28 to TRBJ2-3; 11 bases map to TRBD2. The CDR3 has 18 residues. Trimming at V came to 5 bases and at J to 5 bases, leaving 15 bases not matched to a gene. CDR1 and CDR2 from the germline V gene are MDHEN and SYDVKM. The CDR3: CASSPNRGLAGGKDTQYF. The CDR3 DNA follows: TGTGCCAGCAGTCCGAACCGAGGGCTAGCGGGAGGTAAAGATACGCAGTATTTT.

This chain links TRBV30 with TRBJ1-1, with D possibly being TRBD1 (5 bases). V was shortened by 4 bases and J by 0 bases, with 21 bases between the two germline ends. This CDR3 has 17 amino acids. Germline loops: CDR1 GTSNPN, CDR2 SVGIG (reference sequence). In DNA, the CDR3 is TGTGCCTGGAATGGACGGCTGGCGGGGGTGGTGAACACTGAAGCTTTCTTT. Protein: CAWNGRLAGVVNTEAFF.

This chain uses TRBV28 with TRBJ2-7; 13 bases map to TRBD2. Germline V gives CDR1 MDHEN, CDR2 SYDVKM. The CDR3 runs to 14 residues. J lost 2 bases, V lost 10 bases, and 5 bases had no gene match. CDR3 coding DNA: TGTGCCACCGCGGGACTAGCGGGGACCTACGAGCAGTACTTC. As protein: CATAGLAGTYEQYF.

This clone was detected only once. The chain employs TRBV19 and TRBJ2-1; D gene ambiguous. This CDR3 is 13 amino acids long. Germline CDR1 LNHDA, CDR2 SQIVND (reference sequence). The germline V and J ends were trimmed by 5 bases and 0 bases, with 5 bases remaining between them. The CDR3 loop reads CASSRGSYNEQFF. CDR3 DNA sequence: TGTGCCAGTAGTCGCGGCTCCTACAATGAGCAGTTCTTC.

The CDR3 loop is CAWRGRGRGVSPLHF. The CDR3 DNA is TGTGCCTGGAGGGGGAGGGGGAGAGGGGTCTCACCCCTCCACTTT. The chain uses TRBV30 and TRBJ1-6; D is perhaps TRBD1 (6 bases). This CDR3 has 15 residues. With 3 bases removed from V and 10 bases from J, the gap between germline ends came to 19 bases. Germline CDR1 GTSNPN, CDR2 SVGIG (reference sequence).

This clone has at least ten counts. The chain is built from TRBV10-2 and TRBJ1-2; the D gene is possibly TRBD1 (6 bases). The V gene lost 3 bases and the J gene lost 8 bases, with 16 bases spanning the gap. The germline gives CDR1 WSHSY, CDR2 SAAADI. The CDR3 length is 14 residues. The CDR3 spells CASSDVGRGRGYTF. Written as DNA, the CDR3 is TGCGCCAGCAGTGACGTAGGCAGGGGCCGGGGCTACACCTTC.

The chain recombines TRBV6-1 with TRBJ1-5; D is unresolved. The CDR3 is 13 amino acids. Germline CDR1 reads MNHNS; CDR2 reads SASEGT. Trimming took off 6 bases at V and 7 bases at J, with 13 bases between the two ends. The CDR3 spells CASRPINAQPQHF. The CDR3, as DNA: TGTGCCAGCAGGCCTATCAACGCCCAGCCCCAGCATTTT.

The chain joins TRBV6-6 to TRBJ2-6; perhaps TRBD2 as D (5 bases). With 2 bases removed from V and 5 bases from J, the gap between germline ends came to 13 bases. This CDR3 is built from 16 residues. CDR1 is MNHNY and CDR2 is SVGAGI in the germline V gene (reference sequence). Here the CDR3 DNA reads TGTGCCAGCAGTTACAGGAGGCAGGAGAGGGCCAACGTCCTGACTTTC. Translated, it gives CASSYRRQERANVLTF.

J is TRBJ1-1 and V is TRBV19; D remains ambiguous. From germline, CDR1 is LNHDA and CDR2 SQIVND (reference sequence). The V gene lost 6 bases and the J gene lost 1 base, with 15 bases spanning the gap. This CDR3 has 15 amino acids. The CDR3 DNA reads TGTGCCAGTAGGACGGGGTCGTGGGGGAACACTGAAGCTTTCTTT. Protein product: CASRTGSWGNTEAFF.

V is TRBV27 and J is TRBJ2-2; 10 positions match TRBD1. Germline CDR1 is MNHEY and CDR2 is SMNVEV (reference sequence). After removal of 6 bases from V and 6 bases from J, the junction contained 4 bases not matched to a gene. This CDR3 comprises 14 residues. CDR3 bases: TGTGCCAGCAGGTGGACAGGGGGACCCGGGGAGCTGTTTTTT. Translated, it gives CASRWTGGPGELFF.